The rows below give T cell receptor beta chains drawn from one sample of a study of chemoradiotherapy in HPV16-positive cancers. Clones were sequenced by immunoSEQ multiplex PCR, and TCRdb holds only the in-frame ones, with some missing. The table lists approximately 8,600 clones, more than 70% of them singletons. This material was acquired from a patient who underwent chemoradiotherapy. These receptors were obtained from a human donor with HPV-associated anogenital cancer. Both conserved end residues are part of each CDR3. D genes are given only for firm matches. Size values are once, few and many counts, or a class for expanded clones, and some rows have none.

J gene: TRBJ1-1; CDR3 length: 16; D gene: NA; V gene: TRBV5-1; clone size: NA; CDR3 protein: CASSRVGGPTNTEAFF; CDR3 DNA: TGCGCCAGCAGCCGGGTGGGGGGACCAACGAACACTGAAGCTTTCTTT
J gene: TRBJ2-7; CDR3 length: 14; D gene: NA; V gene: TRBV28; clone size: NA; CDR3 protein: CASSPRGLSYEQYF; CDR3 DNA: TGTGCCAGCAGCCCTAGGGGACTTTCCTACGAGCAGTACTTC
J gene: TRBJ1-2; CDR3 length: 15; D gene: TRBD1; V gene: TRBV5-6; clone size: NA; CDR3 protein: CASSEGQDHNYGYTF; CDR3 DNA: TGTGCCAGCAGCGAGGGACAGGACCATAACTATGGCTACACCTTC
J gene: TRBJ2-7; CDR3 length: 12; D gene: NA; V gene: TRBV14; clone size: NA; CDR3 protein: CASSQAGYEQYF; CDR3 DNA: TGTGCCAGCAGCCAAGCGGGCTACGAGCAGTACTTC
J gene: TRBJ1-1; CDR3 length: 15; D gene: NA; V gene: TRBV5-4; clone size: NA; CDR3 protein: CASSLTAAVNTEAFF; CDR3 DNA: TGTGCCAGCAGCTTGACGGCGGCGGTCAACACTGAAGCTTTCTTT
J gene: TRBJ1-2; CDR3 length: 12; D gene: NA; V gene: TRBV29-1; clone size: few; CDR3 protein: CSVEDIRYGYTF; CDR3 DNA: TGCAGCGTTGAAGATATAAGGTACGGCTACACCTTC
J gene: TRBJ2-7; CDR3 length: 12; D gene: NA; V gene: TRBV27; clone size: few; CDR3 protein: CASRDNSYEQYF; CDR3 DNA: TGTGCCAGCAGGGACAACTCCTACGAGCAGTACTTC
J gene: TRBJ1-2; CDR3 length: 13; D gene: NA; V gene: TRBV27; clone size: NA; CDR3 protein: CASSWGRLSGYTF; CDR3 DNA: TGTGCCAGCAGTTGGGGCCGCCTCAGTGGCTACACCTTC
J gene: TRBJ2-1; CDR3 length: 16; D gene: NA; V gene: TRBV19; clone size: NA; CDR3 protein: CASSAYRVVSYNEQFF; CDR3 DNA: TGTGCCAGTAGTGCCTACAGGGTGGTCTCCTACAATGAGCAGTTCTTC
J gene: TRBJ1-2; CDR3 length: 12; D gene: NA; V gene: TRBV21-1; clone size: NA; CDR3 protein: CASSPRGYGYTF; CDR3 DNA: TGTGCCAGCAGTCCCAGGGGGTATGGCTACACCTTC
J gene: TRBJ1-2; CDR3 length: 13; D gene: NA; V gene: TRBV6-1; clone size: once; CDR3 protein: CASSAGDNGGYTF; CDR3 DNA: TGTGCCAGCAGTGCGGGGGATAATGGTGGCTACACCTTC
J gene: TRBJ2-1; CDR3 length: 15; D gene: TRBD2; V gene: TRBV27; clone size: NA; CDR3 protein: CASSSTSGAYNEQFF; CDR3 DNA: TGTGCCAGCAGTTCAACTAGCGGGGCCTACAATGAGCAGTTCTTC
J gene: TRBJ2-6; CDR3 length: 15; D gene: NA; V gene: TRBV6-6; clone size: NA; CDR3 protein: CASSYSRPGANVLTF; CDR3 DNA: TGTGCCAGCAGTTACTCCCGTCCTGGGGCCAACGTCCTGACTTTC
J gene: TRBJ2-6; CDR3 length: 17; D gene: TRBD1; V gene: TRBV25-1; clone size: NA; CDR3 protein: CATRPGQGSSGANVLTF; CDR3 DNA: TGTGCCACCCGACCGGGACAGGGAAGCTCTGGGGCCAACGTCCTGACTTTC
J gene: TRBJ1-2; CDR3 length: 13; D gene: NA; V gene: TRBV29-1; clone size: NA; CDR3 protein: CSVPEDGNYGYTF; CDR3 DNA: TGCAGCGTCCCCGAGGACGGGAACTATGGCTACACCTTC
J gene: TRBJ1-1; CDR3 length: 14; D gene: NA; V gene: TRBV7-9; clone size: NA; CDR3 protein: CASSLDRLNTEAFF; CDR3 DNA: TGTGCCAGCAGCTTAGACAGGTTGAACACTGAAGCTTTCTTT
J gene: TRBJ2-7; CDR3 length: 15; D gene: NA; V gene: TRBV5-6; clone size: NA; CDR3 protein: CASSTPGGITYEQYF; CDR3 DNA: TGTGCCAGCAGCACCCCCGGGGGTATAACCTACGAGCAGTACTTC
J gene: TRBJ2-1; CDR3 length: 14; D gene: TRBD2; V gene: TRBV28; clone size: NA; CDR3 protein: CASSFPSGSDEQFF; CDR3 DNA: TGTGCCAGCAGTTTCCCTAGCGGGAGCGATGAGCAGTTCTTC
J gene: TRBJ2-7; CDR3 length: 14; D gene: TRBD2; V gene: TRBV28; clone size: NA; CDR3 protein: CASSFTSGVYEQYF; CDR3 DNA: TGTGCCAGCAGTTTCACTAGCGGGGTTTACGAGCAGTACTTC
J gene: TRBJ2-5; CDR3 length: 15; D gene: NA; V gene: TRBV4-1; clone size: NA; CDR3 protein: CASSQVPLAQETQYF; CDR3 DNA: TGCGCCAGCAGCCAAGTTCCACTAGCCCAAGAGACCCAGTACTTC
J gene: TRBJ2-3; CDR3 length: 14; D gene: TRBD2; V gene: TRBV19; clone size: NA; CDR3 protein: CASSIVGGEDTQYF; CDR3 DNA: TGTGCCAGTAGTATAGTTGGGGGGGAAGATACGCAGTATTTT
J gene: TRBJ2-2; CDR3 length: 14; D gene: NA; V gene: TRBV27; clone size: few; CDR3 protein: CASSLEQIAGELFF; CDR3 DNA: TGTGCCAGCAGTTTAGAGCAGATCGCCGGGGAGCTGTTTTTT
J gene: TRBJ2-7; CDR3 length: 13; D gene: NA; V gene: TRBV29-1; clone size: NA; CDR3 protein: CSVEDVAGAEQYF; CDR3 DNA: TGCAGCGTTGAAGATGTAGCAGGCGCCGAGCAGTACTTC
J gene: TRBJ2-2; CDR3 length: 14; D gene: NA; V gene: TRBV15; clone size: NA; CDR3 protein: CATSRNRDAGELFF; CDR3 DNA: TGTGCCACCAGCAGGAACAGGGACGCCGGGGAGCTGTTTTTT
J gene: TRBJ2-1; CDR3 length: 17; D gene: TRBD2; V gene: TRBV15; clone size: NA; CDR3 protein: CATSRNPLAGSYNEQFF; CDR3 DNA: TGTGCCACCAGCAGAAACCCACTAGCGGGCTCCTACAATGAGCAGTTCTTC
J gene: TRBJ2-1; CDR3 length: 16; D gene: NA; V gene: TRBV19; clone size: NA; CDR3 protein: CASREGAGGSYNEQFF; CDR3 DNA: TGTGCCAGCAGAGAGGGGGCCGGGGGCTCCTACAATGAGCAGTTCTTC
J gene: TRBJ2-7; CDR3 length: 13; D gene: NA; V gene: TRBV27; clone size: few; CDR3 protein: CASSGDRAYEQYF; CDR3 DNA: TGTGCCAGCAGTGGGGACCGAGCCTACGAGCAGTACTTC
J gene: TRBJ2-5; CDR3 length: 13; D gene: NA; V gene: TRBV19; clone size: NA; CDR3 protein: CASSIVGGETQYF; CDR3 DNA: TGTGCCAGTAGTATAGTAGGCGGAGAGACCCAGTACTTC
J gene: TRBJ2-7; CDR3 length: 14; D gene: TRBD1; V gene: TRBV19; clone size: NA; CDR3 protein: CASADRQGANEQYF; CDR3 DNA: TGTGCCAGTGCCGACCGGCAGGGGGCAAACGAGCAGTACTTC
J gene: TRBJ1-2; CDR3 length: 12; D gene: NA; V gene: TRBV21-1; clone size: NA; CDR3 protein: CAIWGTGSGYTF; CDR3 DNA: NA
J gene: TRBJ2-5; CDR3 length: 17; D gene: NA; V gene: TRBV7-9; clone size: NA; CDR3 protein: CASSLGFAGLGVETQYF; CDR3 DNA: TGTGCCAGCAGCTTAGGGTTCGCAGGGCTTGGAGTCGAGACCCAGTACTTC
J gene: TRBJ2-4; CDR3 length: 13; D gene: NA; V gene: TRBV29-1; clone size: NA; CDR3 protein: CSVGREAGNIQYF; CDR3 DNA: TGCAGCGTTGGTAGGGAAGCGGGAAACATTCAGTACTTC
J gene: TRBJ2-1; CDR3 length: 14; D gene: NA; V gene: TRBV14; clone size: NA; CDR3 protein: CASSPQGWANEQFF; CDR3 DNA: TGTGCCAGCAGCCCGCAGGGGTGGGCCAATGAGCAGTTCTTC
J gene: TRBJ1-1; CDR3 length: 13; D gene: NA; V gene: TRBV19; clone size: once; CDR3 protein: CASGAGLNTEAFF; CDR3 DNA: TGTGCCAGTGGCGCGGGTTTAAACACTGAAGCTTTCTTT
J gene: TRBJ1-4; CDR3 length: 15; D gene: NA; V gene: TRBV6-5; clone size: NA; CDR3 protein: CASNKAGGSNEKLFF; CDR3 DNA: TGTGCCAGCAACAAAGCGGGAGGGAGTAATGAAAAACTGTTTTTT
J gene: TRBJ2-3; CDR3 length: 13; D gene: NA; V gene: TRBV6-4; clone size: NA; CDR3 protein: CASSVDFTDTQYF; CDR3 DNA: TGTGCCAGCAGTGTAGATTTCACAGATACGCAGTATTTT
J gene: TRBJ2-7; CDR3 length: 14; D gene: NA; V gene: TRBV5-1; clone size: NA; CDR3 protein: CASSFGRGEGEQYF; CDR3 DNA: TGCGCCAGCAGCTTTGGGAGGGGGGAAGGCGAGCAGTACTTC
J gene: TRBJ2-1; CDR3 length: 14; D gene: NA; V gene: TRBV7-9; clone size: NA; CDR3 protein: CASSQRMKRDEQFF; CDR3 DNA: TGTGCCAGCAGCCAACGGATGAAGCGGGATGAGCAGTTCTTC
J gene: TRBJ1-1; CDR3 length: 14; D gene: NA; V gene: TRBV6-6; clone size: few; CDR3 protein: CASTGPGSGPEAFF; CDR3 DNA: TGTGCCAGCACGGGGCCAGGGAGCGGCCCTGAAGCTTTCTTT
J gene: TRBJ2-7; CDR3 length: 14; D gene: NA; V gene: TRBV6-1; clone size: NA; CDR3 protein: CASTLFGVGYEQYF; CDR3 DNA: TGTGCCAGCACCCTCTTTGGGGTAGGGTACGAGCAGTACTTC
J gene: TRBJ2-2; CDR3 length: 18; D gene: TRBD2; V gene: TRBV11-2; clone size: NA; CDR3 protein: CASSPSPGLAGLTGELFF; CDR3 DNA: TGTGCCAGCAGCCCCTCGCCGGGACTAGCGGGTCTTACCGGGGAGCTGTTTTTT
J gene: TRBJ2-2; CDR3 length: 15; D gene: NA; V gene: TRBV7-9; clone size: NA; CDR3 protein: CASSLAGPDTGELFF; CDR3 DNA: TGTGCCAGCAGCTTAGCGGGACCGGACACCGGGGAGCTGTTTTTT
J gene: TRBJ2-3; CDR3 length: 15; D gene: NA; V gene: TRBV4-2; clone size: NA; CDR3 protein: CASSQDTSSTDTQYF; CDR3 DNA: TGTGCCAGCAGCCAAGATACCAGTAGCACAGATACGCAGTATTTT
J gene: TRBJ1-3; CDR3 length: 15; D gene: NA; V gene: TRBV10-3; clone size: NA; CDR3 protein: CAIREDGTRGNTIYF; CDR3 DNA: TGTGCCATCAGAGAGGACGGAACTAGGGGAAACACCATATATTTT
J gene: TRBJ1-6; CDR3 length: 14; D gene: NA; V gene: TRBV2; clone size: NA; CDR3 protein: CASSVPGGNSPLHF; CDR3 DNA: TGTGCCAGCAGTGTACCGGGAGGGAATTCACCCCTCCACTTT
J gene: TRBJ2-3; CDR3 length: 17; D gene: NA; V gene: TRBV19; clone size: NA; CDR3 protein: CASRIDSFPANTDTQYF; CDR3 DNA: TGTGCCAGTAGGATAGATAGTTTTCCGGCCAACACAGATACGCAGTATTTT
J gene: TRBJ1-6; CDR3 length: 16; D gene: NA; V gene: TRBV21-1; clone size: NA; CDR3 protein: CASSSEGGKDNSPLHF; CDR3 DNA: TGTGCCAGCAGCTCCGAAGGAGGGAAGGATAATTCACCCCTCCACTTT
J gene: TRBJ1-3; CDR3 length: 15; D gene: NA; V gene: TRBV5-1; clone size: few; CDR3 protein: CASSLGSGSGNTIYF; CDR3 DNA: TGCGCCAGCAGCTTGGGTTCAGGCTCCGGAAACACCATATATTTT
J gene: TRBJ1-4; CDR3 length: 14; D gene: NA; V gene: TRBV30; clone size: NA; CDR3 protein: CAWSGRGVNEKLFF; CDR3 DNA: TGTGCCTGGAGCGGTAGGGGGGTAAATGAAAAACTGTTTTTT
J gene: TRBJ2-1; CDR3 length: 22; D gene: TRBD2; V gene: TRBV5-1; clone size: NA; CDR3 protein: CASSLGRKGTSGERVNYNEQFF; CDR3 DNA: TGCGCCAGCAGCCTTGGGAGAAAAGGGACTAGCGGGGAGAGGGTAAACTACAATGAGCAGTTCTTC